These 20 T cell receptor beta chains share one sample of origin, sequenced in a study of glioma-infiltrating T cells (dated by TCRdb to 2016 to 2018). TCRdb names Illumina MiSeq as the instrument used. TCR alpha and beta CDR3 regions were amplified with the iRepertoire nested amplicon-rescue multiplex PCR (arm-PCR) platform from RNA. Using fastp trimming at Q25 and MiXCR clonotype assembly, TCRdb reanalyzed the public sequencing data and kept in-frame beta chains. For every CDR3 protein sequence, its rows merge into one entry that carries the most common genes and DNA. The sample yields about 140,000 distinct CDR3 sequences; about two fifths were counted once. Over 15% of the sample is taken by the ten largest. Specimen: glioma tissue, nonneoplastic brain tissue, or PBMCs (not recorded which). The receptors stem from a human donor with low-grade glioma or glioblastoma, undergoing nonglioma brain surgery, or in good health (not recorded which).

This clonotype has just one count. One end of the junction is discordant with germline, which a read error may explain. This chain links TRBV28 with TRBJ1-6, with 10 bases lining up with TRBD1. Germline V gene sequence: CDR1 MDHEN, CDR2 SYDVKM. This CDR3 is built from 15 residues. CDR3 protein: CASSLYGTGVSPLHF. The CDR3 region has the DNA TGTGCCAGCAGCTTATACGGGACAGGGGTCTCACCCCTCCACTTT.

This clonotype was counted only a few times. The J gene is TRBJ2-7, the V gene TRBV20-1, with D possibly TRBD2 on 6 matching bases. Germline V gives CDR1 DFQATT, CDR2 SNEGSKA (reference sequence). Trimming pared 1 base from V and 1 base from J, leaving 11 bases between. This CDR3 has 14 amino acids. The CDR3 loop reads CSARGGVKSYEQYF. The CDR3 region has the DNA TGCAGTGCTAGAGGGGGGGTGAAATCCTACGAGCAGTACTTC.

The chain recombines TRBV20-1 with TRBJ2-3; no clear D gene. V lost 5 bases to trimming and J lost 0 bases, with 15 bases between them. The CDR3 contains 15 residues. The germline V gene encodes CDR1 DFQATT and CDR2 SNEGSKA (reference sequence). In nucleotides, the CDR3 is TGCAGTGCTGGTCCAGGAGAAACTAGCACAGATACGCAGTATTTT. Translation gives CSAGPGETSTDTQYF.

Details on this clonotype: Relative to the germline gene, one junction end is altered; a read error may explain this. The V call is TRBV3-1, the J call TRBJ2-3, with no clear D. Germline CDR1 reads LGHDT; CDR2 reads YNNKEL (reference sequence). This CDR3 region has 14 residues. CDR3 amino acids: CASSQLGHTDMQYF. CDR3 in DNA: TGTGCCAGCAGCCAATTGGGTCACACAGATATGCAGTATTTT.

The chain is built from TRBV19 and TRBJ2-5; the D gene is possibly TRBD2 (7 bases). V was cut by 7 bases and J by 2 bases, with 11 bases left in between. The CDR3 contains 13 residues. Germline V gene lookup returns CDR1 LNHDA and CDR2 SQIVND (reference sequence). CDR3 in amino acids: CASNGGLQETQYF. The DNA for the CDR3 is TGTGCCAGTAACGGGGGGCTACAAGAGACCCAGTACTTC. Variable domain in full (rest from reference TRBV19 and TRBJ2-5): DGGITQSPKYLFRKEGQNVTLSCEQNLNHDAMYWYRQDPGQGLRLIYYSQIVNDFQKGDIAEGYSVSREKKESFPLTVTSAQKNPTAFYLCASNGGLQETQYFGPGTRLLVL.

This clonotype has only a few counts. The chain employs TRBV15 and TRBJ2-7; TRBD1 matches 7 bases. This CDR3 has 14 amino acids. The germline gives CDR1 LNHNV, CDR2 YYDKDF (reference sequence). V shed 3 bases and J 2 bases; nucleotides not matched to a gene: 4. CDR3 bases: TGTGCCACCAGCAGGAACAGGGGAACCTACGAGCAGTACTTC. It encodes CATSRNRGTYEQYF.

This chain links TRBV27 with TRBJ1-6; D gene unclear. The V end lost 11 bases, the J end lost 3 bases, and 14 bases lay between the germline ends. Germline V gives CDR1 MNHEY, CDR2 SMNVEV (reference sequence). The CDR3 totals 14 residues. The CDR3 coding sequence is TGTGCCTCGTCCAAGGGCTACTATAATTCACCCCTCCACTTT. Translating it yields CASSKGYYNSPLHF.

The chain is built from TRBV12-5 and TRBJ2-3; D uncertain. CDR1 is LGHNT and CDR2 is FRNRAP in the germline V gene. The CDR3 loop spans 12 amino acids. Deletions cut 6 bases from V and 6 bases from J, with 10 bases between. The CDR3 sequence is CASGSLGDTQYF. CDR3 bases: TGTGCTAGTGGGTCTCTCGGGGATACGCAGTATTTT.

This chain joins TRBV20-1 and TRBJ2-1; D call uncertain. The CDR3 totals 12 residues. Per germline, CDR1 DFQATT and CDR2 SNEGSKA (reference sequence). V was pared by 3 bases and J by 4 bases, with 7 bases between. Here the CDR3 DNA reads TGCAGTGCTAGCCCCACTTACAATGAGCAGTTCTTC. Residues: CSASPTYNEQFF.

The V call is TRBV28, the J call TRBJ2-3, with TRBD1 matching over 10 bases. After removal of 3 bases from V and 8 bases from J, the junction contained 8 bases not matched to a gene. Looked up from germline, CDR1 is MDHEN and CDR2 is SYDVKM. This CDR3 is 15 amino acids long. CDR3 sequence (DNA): TGTGCCAGCAGTTTGCCCGGGACAGGGGAGGGTACGCAGTATTTT. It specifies CASSLPGTGEGTQYF.

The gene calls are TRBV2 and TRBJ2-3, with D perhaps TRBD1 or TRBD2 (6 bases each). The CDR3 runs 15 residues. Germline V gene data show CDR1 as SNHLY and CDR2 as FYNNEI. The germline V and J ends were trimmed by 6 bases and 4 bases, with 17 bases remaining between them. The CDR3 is CASSGVLAGADTQYF. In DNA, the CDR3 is TGTGCCAGCAGCGGGGTACTAGCAGGGGCAGATACGCAGTATTTT.

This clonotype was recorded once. In DNA, the CDR3 is TGTGCCACCACCGGCAGGGGCACAGATACGCAGTATTTT. Translation gives CATTGRGTDTQYF. This chain joins TRBV6-2 or TRBV6-3 and TRBJ2-3, with D perhaps matching TRBD1 (5 bases). Trimming took 10 bases from V and 1 from J, leaving 12 bases between them. In germline, CDR1 is MNHEY, CDR2 SVGEGT. The CDR3 loop spans 13 amino acids.

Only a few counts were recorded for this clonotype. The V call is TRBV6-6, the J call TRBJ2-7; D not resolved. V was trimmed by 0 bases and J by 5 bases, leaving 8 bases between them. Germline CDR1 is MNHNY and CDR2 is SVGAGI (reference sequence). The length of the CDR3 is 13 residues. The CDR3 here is CASSYSRWNEQYF. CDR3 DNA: TGTGCCAGCAGTTACTCTCGCTGGAACGAGCAGTACTTC.

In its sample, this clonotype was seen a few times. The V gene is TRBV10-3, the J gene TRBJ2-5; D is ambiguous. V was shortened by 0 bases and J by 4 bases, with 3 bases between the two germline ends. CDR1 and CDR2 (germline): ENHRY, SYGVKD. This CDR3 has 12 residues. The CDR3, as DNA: TGTGCCATCAGTGAGTCTTTAGAGACCCAGTACTTC. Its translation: CAISESLETQYF.

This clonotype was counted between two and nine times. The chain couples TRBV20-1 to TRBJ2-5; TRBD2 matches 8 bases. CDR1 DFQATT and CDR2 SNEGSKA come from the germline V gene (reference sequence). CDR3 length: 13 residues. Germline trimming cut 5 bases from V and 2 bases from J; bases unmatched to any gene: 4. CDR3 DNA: TGCAGTGCTTATAGCGGGATACAAGAGACCCAGTACTTC. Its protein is CSAYSGIQETQYF.

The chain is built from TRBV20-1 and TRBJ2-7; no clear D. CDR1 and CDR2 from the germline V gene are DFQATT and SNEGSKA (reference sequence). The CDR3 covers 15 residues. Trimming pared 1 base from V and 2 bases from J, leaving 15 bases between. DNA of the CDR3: TGCAGTGCTAGAGGGGTCCCTGGAACAACCTACGAGCAGTACTTC. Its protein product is CSARGVPGTTYEQYF.

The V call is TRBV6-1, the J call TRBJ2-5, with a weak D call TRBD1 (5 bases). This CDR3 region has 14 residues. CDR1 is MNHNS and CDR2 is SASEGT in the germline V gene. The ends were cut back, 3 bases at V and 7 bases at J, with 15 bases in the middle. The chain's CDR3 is CASSEQGLGGTQYF. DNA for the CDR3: TGTGCCAGCAGTGAGCAGGGCCTTGGCGGGACCCAGTACTTC.

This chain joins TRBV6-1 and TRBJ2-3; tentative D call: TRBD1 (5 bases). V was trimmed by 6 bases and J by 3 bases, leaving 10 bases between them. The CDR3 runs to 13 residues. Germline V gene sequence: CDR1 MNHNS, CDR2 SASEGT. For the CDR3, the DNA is TGTGCCAGCAGCCTGACAGAGACAGATACGCAGTATTTT. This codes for CASSLTETDTQYF.

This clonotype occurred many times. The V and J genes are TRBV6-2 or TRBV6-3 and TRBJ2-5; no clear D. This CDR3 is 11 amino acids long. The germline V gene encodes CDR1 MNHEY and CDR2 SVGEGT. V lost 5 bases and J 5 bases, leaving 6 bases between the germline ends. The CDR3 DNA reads TGTGCCAGCAGTCTTAGCGAGACCCAGTACTTC. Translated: CASSLSETQYF.

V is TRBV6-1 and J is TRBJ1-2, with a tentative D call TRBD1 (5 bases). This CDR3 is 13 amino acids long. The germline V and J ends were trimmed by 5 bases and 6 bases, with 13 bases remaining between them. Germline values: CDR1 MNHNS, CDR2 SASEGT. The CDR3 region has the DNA TGTGCCAGCAGTCGTCTCGAAGGGGATGGCTACACCTTC. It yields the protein CASSRLEGDGYTF.